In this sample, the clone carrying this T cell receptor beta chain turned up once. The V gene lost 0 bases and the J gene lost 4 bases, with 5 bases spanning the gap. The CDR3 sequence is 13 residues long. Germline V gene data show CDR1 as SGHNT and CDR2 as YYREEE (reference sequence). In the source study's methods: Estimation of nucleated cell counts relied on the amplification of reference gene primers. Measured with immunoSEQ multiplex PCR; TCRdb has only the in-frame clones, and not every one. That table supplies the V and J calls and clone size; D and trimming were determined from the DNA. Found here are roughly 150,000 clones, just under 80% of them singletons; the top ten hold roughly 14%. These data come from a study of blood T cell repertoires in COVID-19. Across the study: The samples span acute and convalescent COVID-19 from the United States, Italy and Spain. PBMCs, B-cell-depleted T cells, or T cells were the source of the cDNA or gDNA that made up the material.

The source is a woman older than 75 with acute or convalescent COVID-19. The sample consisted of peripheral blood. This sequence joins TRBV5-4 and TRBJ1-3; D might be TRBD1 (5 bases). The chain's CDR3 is CASSLDRGNTIYF. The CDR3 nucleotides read TGTGCCAGCAGCTTGGACAGGGGAAACACCATATATTTT.